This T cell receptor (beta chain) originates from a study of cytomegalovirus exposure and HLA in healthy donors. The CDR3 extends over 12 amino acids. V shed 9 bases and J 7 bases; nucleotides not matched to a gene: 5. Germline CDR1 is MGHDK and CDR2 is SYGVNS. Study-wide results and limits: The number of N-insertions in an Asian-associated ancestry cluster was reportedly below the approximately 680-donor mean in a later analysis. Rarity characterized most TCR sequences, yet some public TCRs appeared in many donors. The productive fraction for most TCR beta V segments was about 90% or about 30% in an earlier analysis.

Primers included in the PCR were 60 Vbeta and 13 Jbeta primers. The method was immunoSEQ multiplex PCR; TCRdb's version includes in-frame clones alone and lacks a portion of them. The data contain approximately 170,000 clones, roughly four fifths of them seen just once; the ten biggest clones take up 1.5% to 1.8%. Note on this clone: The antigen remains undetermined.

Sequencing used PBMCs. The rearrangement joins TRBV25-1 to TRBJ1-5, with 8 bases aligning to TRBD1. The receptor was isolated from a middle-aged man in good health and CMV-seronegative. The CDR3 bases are TGTGCCAGTGGACAGGGTGAGCAGCCCCAGCATTTT. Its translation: CASGQGEQPQHF.